This T cell receptor beta chain is from a study of blood T cell repertoires in COVID-19. Study summary: Sources were T cells, B-cell-depleted T cells, or PBMCs; the material itself was cDNA or gDNA.

CDR1 is SGHRS, CDR2 YFSETQ, per germline. The CDR3 contains 14 residues. The junction had 5 bases not matched to a gene; V was cut back by 0 bases and J by 9 bases. The data were produced by immunoSEQ multiplex PCR, yet TCRdb's version contains in-frame clones alone and is incomplete. The table includes around 94,000 clones, more than 85% detected once. Material: peripheral blood. The chain couples TRBV5-1 to TRBJ2-1, with TRBD2 matching over 8 bases. The TCR sequence derives from a man aged 50-59 years with active or convalescent COVID-19. The chain's CDR3 is CASSLDGLATEQFF. In DNA, the CDR3 is TGCGCCAGCAGCTTGGACGGACTAGCTACTGAGCAGTTCTTC.